This is a list of T cell receptor beta chains from one sample in a study of glioma-infiltrating T cells. In TCRdb, the multiplex PCR reads were re-called with MiXCR into one record per CDR3 protein. This sample has about 380,000 distinct CDR3 sequences; 41% occur once, and the top ten carry 12%. The material sequenced was glioma tissue, nonneoplastic brain tissue, or PBMCs (not recorded which). Receptor source: a human donor with low-grade glioma or glioblastoma, undergoing nonglioma brain surgery, or in good health (not recorded which). The CDR3 runs from the conserved cysteine through the conserved F or W. D genes are given only for firm matches. Some rows mark clone size as missing; the rest say once, few, many or name a class of expanded clone.

D gene	J gene	clone size	V gene	CDR3 protein	CDR3 DNA
-	TRBJ2-5	many	TRBV7-2	CASSFTMETQYF	TGTGCCAGCAGCTTTACTATGGAGACCCAGTACTTC
-	TRBJ2-2	many	TRBV28	CASSFSRNTGELFF	TGTGCCAGCAGTTTCTCGAGGAACACCGGGGAGCTGTTTTTT
-	TRBJ2-6	-	TRBV27	CASSLLMDSRSSGANVLTF	TGTGCCAGCAGTTTATTGATGGACAGTCGTAGCTCTGGGGCCAACGTCCTGACTTTC
-	TRBJ1-2	-	TRBV24-1	CATSDLSFYGYTF	TGTGCCACCAGTGATTTGAGTTTCTATGGCTACACCTTC
-	TRBJ2-7	once	TRBV7-2	CASIRWNEQYF	TGTGCCAGCATCCGTTGGAATGAGCAGTACTTC
-	TRBJ1-1	-	TRBV19	CASSIDPWGSTEAFF	TGTGCCAGTAGTATAGATCCGTGGGGGAGCACTGAAGCTTTCTTT
-	TRBJ2-1	-	TRBV29-1	CSVEPSPRDEQFF	TGCAGCGTTGAGCCCTCACCCCGGGATGAGCAGTTCTTC
TRBD1	TRBJ2-3	-	TRBV5-6	CASSFGTGSPTQYF	TGTGCCAGCAGCTTTGGGACAGGGTCCCCTACGCAGTATTTT
-	TRBJ2-7	-	TRBV3-1	CASSQVLGGKGSYEQYF	TGTGCCAGCAGCCAAGTTTTAGGCGGGAAGGGGTCCTACGAGCAGTACTTC
TRBD2	TRBJ2-7	many	TRBV27	CATRASSGSHEQYF	TGTGCCACCCGAGCGTCTAGCGGGAGCCACGAGCAGTACTTC
-	TRBJ2-7	-	TRBV18	CASSPSSPGSYEQYF	TGTGCCAGCTCACCTTCTAGTCCAGGTTCCTACGAGCAGTACTTC
-	TRBJ1-3	-	TRBV6-1	CAISRDGMGSGDTIYF	TGTGCCATCAGCCGAGACGGAATGGGCTCTGGAGACACCATATATTTT
-	TRBJ2-1	-	TRBV7-2	CARSIRTGRVNEQFF	TGTGCCCGCAGCATTCGGACAGGGAGGGTCAATGAGCAGTTCTTC
-	TRBJ1-3	-	TRBV12-3/TRBV12-4	CASSLRYSGNTIYF	TGTGCCAGCAGTTTACGGTACTCTGGAAACACCATATATTTT
TRBD1	TRBJ2-7	few	TRBV7-8	CASSWGGTGSYEQYF	TGTGCCAGCAGCTGGGGGGGGACAGGGTCCTACGAGCAGTACTTC
TRBD2	TRBJ2-1	-	TRBV11-3	CASSKRTSGRNEQFF	TGTGCCAGCAGCAAACGGACTAGCGGGAGAAATGAGCAGTTCTTC
TRBD2	TRBJ2-5	-	TRBV19	CASSIELAVPRETQYF	TGTGCCAGTAGTATAGAACTAGCGGTCCCCAGAGAGACCCAGTACTTC
TRBD1	TRBJ2-7	-	TRBV18	CASSPGQAQGEQYF	TGTGCCAGCTCACCGGGACAGGCTCAGGGCGAGCAGTACTTC
TRBD2	TRBJ2-5	-	TRBV20-1	CSALGTTSGSQETQYF	TGCAGTGCTTTGGGAACGACTAGCGGATCCCAAGAGACCCAGTACTTC
TRBD1	TRBJ1-1	few	TRBV7-2	CASSLETGPRGTEAFF	TGTGCCAGCAGCTTAGAGACAGGGCCTCGAGGCACTGAAGCTTTCTTT
TRBD2	TRBJ2-3	-	TRBV28	CASNDAGAWGSATDTQYF	TGTGCCAGCAACGACGCGGGAGCCTGGGGGTCAGCCACAGATACGCAGTATTTT
TRBD1	TRBJ2-7	many	TRBV27	CASSRQGWSSYEQYF	TGTGCCAGCAGCCGACAGGGTTGGAGCTCCTACGAGCAGTACTTC
TRBD1	TRBJ1-1	few	TRBV20-1	CSAPDRMGAEAFF	TGCAGTGCTCCGGACAGGATGGGCGCTGAAGCTTTCTTT
TRBD1	TRBJ1-2	few	TRBV7-8	CASSLAHDRGANYGYTF	TGTGCCAGCAGCTTAGCTCATGACAGGGGGGCTAACTATGGCTACACCTTC
TRBD2	TRBJ2-7	-	TRBV28	CASGLATSAYYEQYF	TGTGCCAGCGGTCTGGCCACTAGCGCCTACTACGAGCAGTACTTC
-	TRBJ1-5	-	TRBV10-3	CAISESRGRGWSNQPQHF	TGTGCCATCAGTGAGTCCAGGGGCAGGGGTTGGAGCAATCAGCCCCAGCATTTT
-	TRBJ1-2	few	TRBV3-1	CASSATREGPNYGYTF	TGTGCCAGCAGCGCAACCCGGGAGGGCCCTAACTATGGCTACACCTTC
TRBD1	TRBJ2-7	-	TRBV7-2	CASRPGQGGAYEQYF	TGCGCCAGCAGACCGGGACAGGGTGGTGCCTACGAGCAGTACTTC
TRBD2	TRBJ2-7	few	TRBV4-2	CASSQEGGTYEQYF	TGTGCCAGCAGCCAAGAGGGGGGGACCTACGAGCAGTACTTC
TRBD2	TRBJ2-1	-	TRBV7-9	CASSLASSGRLNEQFF	TGTGCCAGCAGCTTAGCATCTAGCGGGAGGTTGAATGAGCAGTTCTTC
-	TRBJ2-7	many	TRBV28	CASRVGTYSYEQYF	TGTGCCAGCAGAGTAGGGACTTATTCCTACGAGCAGTACTTC
-	TRBJ2-1	-	TRBV20-1	CSAPRPGSSYNEQFF	TGCAGTGCTCCCAGGCCAGGGAGCTCCTACAATGAGCAGTTCTTC
-	TRBJ1-1	-	TRBV10-3	CAISDVFQNTEAFF	TGTGCCATCAGTGACGTATTTCAGAACACTGAAGCTTTCTTT
-	TRBJ1-2	few	TRBV27	CASSSRDGDNYGYTF	TGTGCCAGCAGTTCGCGGGACGGAGATAACTATGGCTACACCTTC
-	TRBJ2-1	-	TRBV20-1	CSASLSESSYNEQFF	TGCAGTGCTTCCCTTAGCGAGAGCTCCTACAATGAGCAGTTCTTC
-	TRBJ2-1	-	TRBV6-2/TRBV6-3	CASSYPRSSYEQFF	TGTGCCAGCAGTTACCCAAGGTCCTCCTACGAGCAGTTCTTC
-	TRBJ1-1	-	TRBV7-9	CASSLPSRSEAFF	TGTGCCAGCAGCTTACCAAGTCGCAGTGAAGCTTTCTTT
TRBD2	TRBJ2-4	many	TRBV6-1	CASSPGLAGGLAKNIQYF	TGTGCCAGCAGTCCGGGACTAGCGGGAGGGCTAGCCAAAAACATTCAGTACTTC
-	TRBJ2-5	many	TRBV20-1	CSDGTKEQETQYF	TGCAGTGATGGGACGAAAGAACAAGAGACCCAGTACTTC
TRBD1	TRBJ2-7	-	TRBV20-1	CSAASGTGYDEQYF	TGCAGTGCTGCTTCCGGGACAGGGTATGACGAGCAGTACTTC
-	TRBJ1-1	-	TRBV20-1	CSATSRLNTKAFF	TGCAGTGCTACTTCTAGGTTGAACACTAAAGCTTTCTTT
-	TRBJ2-4	few	TRBV2	CASSETDSLAKNIQYF	TGTGCCAGCAGTGAGACAGATTCCTTAGCCAAAAACATTCAGTACTTC
-	TRBJ2-1	-	TRBV4-1	CASSQDRSGVYNEQFF	TGCGCCAGCAGCCAGGATCGGAGCGGCGTCTACAATGAGCAGTTCTTC
-	TRBJ2-7	-	TRBV20-1	CSADRDFYEQYF	TGCAGTGCAGACCGGGACTTCTACGAGCAGTACTTC